A single sample gave rise to the 29 T cell receptor beta chains below, sequenced in a study of T-cell memory formation after mild COVID-19. A single record per CDR3 protein comes from TCRdb applying MiXCR to the 5' RACE reads. The repertoire holds 450,000 or so distinct CDR3 sequences, with around 18% as singletons. Sequenced material: PBMCs or a T cell subset sorted from them (not recorded which). Receptor source: an adult woman who had mild COVID-19 (a few samples of this study predate the infection). Cell type and time point are not known.

V is TRBV7-9 and J is TRBJ2-3, with TRBD2 as a possible D gene (6 bases). With 3 bases removed from V and 0 bases from J, the gap between germline ends came to 13 bases. The CDR3 length is 16 residues. Germline V CDR1 and CDR2: SEHNR, FQNEAQ (reference sequence). DNA of the CDR3: TGTGCCAGCAGCTTCCTAGTTAGCGGAAGCACAGATACGCAGTATTTT. Translation gives CASSFLVSGSTDTQYF.

This chain links TRBV4-1 with TRBJ2-7; tentative D call: TRBD2 (6 bases). V gave up 5 bases and J gave up 6 bases, with 20 bases separating them. CDR1 and CDR2 (germline): MGHRA, YSYEKL. This CDR3 is 15 amino acids long. The CDR3 DNA follows: TGCGCCAGCAGCAACCGACTAGTTAGTCTCGGCGAGCAGTACTTC. This gives the protein CASSNRLVSLGEQYF.

V gene TRBV5-1 combines with J gene TRBJ2-3, with D tentatively TRBD1 (6 bases). The V end was cut by 3 bases, the J end by 0 bases, with 11 bases between. The germline gives CDR1 SGHRS, CDR2 YFSETQ. The CDR3 is made up of 15 amino acids. The CDR3 sequence is CASSSDGQSTDTQYF. The CDR3 DNA is TGCGCCAGCAGCTCGGATGGACAGAGCACAGATACGCAGTATTTT.

J is TRBJ2-1 and V is TRBV30, with 10 bases that match TRBD2. V shed 0 bases and J 8 bases; nucleotides not matched to a gene: 7. The CDR3 has 15 amino acids. CDR1 is GTSNPN, CDR2 SVGIG, per germline (reference sequence). CDR3 sequence (DNA): TGTGCCTGGAGTGTAATCGGGCTAGCGGGAGATGAGCAGTTCTTC. Translating it yields CAWSVIGLAGDEQFF.

The gene calls are TRBV2 and TRBJ2-1; D ambiguous. CDR3 length: 15 amino acids. With 5 bases removed from V and 8 bases from J, the gap between germline ends came to 19 bases. Germline V gene lookup returns CDR1 SNHLY and CDR2 FYNNEI. CDR3 sequence: CASSQNLDPTDEQFF. The CDR3 DNA sequence: TGTGCCAGCAGTCAGAACTTGGACCCTACGGATGAGCAGTTCTTC.

This clonotype was seen more than once but under ten times. This chain links TRBV15 with TRBJ2-6; unclear D gene. V lost 1 base and J lost 4, with 11 bases in between. The CDR3 extends over 16 amino acids. Looked up from germline, CDR1 is LNHNV and CDR2 is YYDKDF (reference sequence). The CDR3 DNA reads TGTGCCACCAGCAGAGCTTCGGGTCCCGGGGCCAACGTCCTGACTTTC. This translates into CATSRASGPGANVLTF.

This clonotype was counted a few times. CDR3 sequence reads: CASSPDTGTGVIYTF. In DNA form, the CDR3 reads TGCGCCAGCAGCCCTGACACCGGGACAGGGGTAATCTACACCTTC. This chain uses TRBV5-1 with TRBJ1-2; 10 positions match TRBD1. This CDR3 comprises 15 residues. With V trimmed by 4 bases and J by 10 bases, 13 bases remained unmatched. The germline gives CDR1 SGHRS, CDR2 YFSETQ. The complete variable domain, with remaining parts taken from reference TRBV5-1 and TRBJ1-2, reads KAGVTQTPRYLIKTRGQQVTLSCSPISGHRSVSWYQQTPGQGLQFLFEYFSETQRNKGNFPGRFSGRQFSNSRSEMNVSTLELGDSALYLCASSPDTGTGVIYTFGSGTRLTVV.

This chain connects TRBV12-3 or TRBV12-4 to TRBJ1-6; no firm D call. V gave up 3 bases and J gave up 9 bases, with 12 bases separating them. The CDR3 is 14 amino acids. Written as DNA, the CDR3 is TGTGCCAGCAGTTTTTACAGCTTTAGTTCACCCCTCCACTTT. Translation: CASSFYSFSSPLHF.

This clonotype was seen a handful of times. The chain employs TRBV3-1 and TRBJ2-7, with 7 bases fitting TRBD1. CDR1 and CDR2 from the germline V gene are LGHDT and YNNKEL (reference sequence). The CDR3 runs to 16 residues. The trim removed 8 bases at V and 0 bases at J, leaving 13 bases unmatched. CDR3 nucleotide sequence: TGTGCCAGCGGTATGGCGACAGGGCCAAGCTCCTACGAGCAGTACTTC. This translates into CASGMATGPSSYEQYF.

The chain joins TRBV3-1 to TRBJ2-3; the match to TRBD2 covers 13 bases. The ends lost 0 bases at V and 3 bases at J; junction bases unmatched: 12. Germline assignment: CDR1 LGHDT and CDR2 YNNKEL (reference sequence). The CDR3 length is 20 residues. As DNA, the CDR3 is TGTGCCAGCAGCCAAGAAAGGCTACTAGCGGGAGGGCCCACGACAGATACGCAGTATTTT. Amino acids: CASSQERLLAGGPTTDTQYF.

This clonotype was seen a few times. The V call is TRBV3-1, the J call TRBJ2-1, with D perhaps given as TRBD1 or TRBD2 (5 bases each). The germline V gene has CDR1 LGHDT and CDR2 YNNKEL (reference sequence). This CDR3 is 17 amino acids long. V lost 6 bases to trimming and J lost 7 bases, with 25 bases between them. DNA of the CDR3: TGTGCCAGCAGTCGCGACCTATACACGGGTTGGGGGAATGAGCAGTTCTTC. This translates into CASSRDLYTGWGNEQFF.

In this sample, this clonotype turned up many times. Written as DNA, the CDR3 is TGTGCCAGCAGACAGGGACGGAAAAGGAATGAGCAGTTCTTC. This encodes CASRQGRKRNEQFF. V usage is TRBV6-5 and J usage is TRBJ2-1, with D possibly TRBD1 on 6 matching bases. Trimming cost V 6 bases and J 7 bases, with 16 bases left between them. CDR1 is MNHEY and CDR2 is SVGAGI in the germline V gene. The CDR3 sequence is 14 residues long.

The chain recombines TRBV11-1 with TRBJ2-6; maybe TRBD1 (5 bases). The CDR3 loop spans 18 amino acids. The ends were cut back, 3 bases at V and 0 bases at J, with 15 bases in the middle. Germline CDR1 is SGHAT and CDR2 is FQDESV (reference sequence). The CDR3 loop is CASSLRTSSFSGANVLTF. CDR3 bases: TGTGCCAGCAGCTTGCGGACAAGTTCCTTCTCTGGGGCCAACGTCCTGACTTTC. Drawing the rest from reference TRBV11-1 and TRBJ2-6, the complete variable domain is EAEVAQSPRYKITEKSQAVAFWCDPISGHATLYWYRQILGQGPELLVQFQDESVVDDSQLPKDRFSAERLKGVDSTLKIQPAELGDSAMYLCASSLRTSSFSGANVLTFGAGSRLTVL.

This clonotype was counted between two and nine times. The V gene is TRBV20-1, the J gene TRBJ1-5; D remains unclear. The germline CDR1 and CDR2 sequences are DFQATT and SNEGSKA (reference sequence). The CDR3 has 16 amino acids. Between the trimmed V and J ends, which lost 0 bases and 3 bases, there was a span of 15 bases. The chain's CDR3 is CSAREGLGRVNQPQHF. CDR3 in DNA: TGCAGTGCTAGAGAAGGGCTTGGGAGGGTCAATCAGCCCCAGCATTTT.

For this clonotype: Sequence at one end of the junction differs from germline and may be a read error. This chain uses TRBV24-1 with TRBJ2-2; TRBD2 aligns across 8 bases. Germline CDR1 reads KGHDR; CDR2 reads SFDVKD. The CDR3 spans 18 residues. The CDR3 loop is CATSALDSGSRGTWELFF. The CDR3 DNA reads TGTGCCACCAGTGCCCTGGACAGCGGGAGTCGAGGCACCTGGGAGCTGTTTTTT.

Written as DNA, the CDR3 is TGTGCCAGCAGCGAGGCGTTGGGAGGCTACACCTTC. Its translation is CASSEALGGYTF. This chain joins TRBV7-2 and TRBJ1-2; D is unresolved. The germline CDR1 and CDR2 sequences are SGHTA and FQGNSA. Trimming took off 5 bases at V and 8 bases at J, with 12 bases between the two ends. The CDR3 contains 12 residues.

The CDR3: CATSGDALVLTF. The CDR3 DNA sequence: TGTGCCACCAGTGGGGACGCTCTAGTCCTGACTTTC. The chain uses TRBV24-1 and TRBJ2-6; perhaps D is TRBD1 or TRBD2 (5 bases each). There are 12 residues in the CDR3. Germline V CDR1 and CDR2: KGHDR, SFDVKD. The V end lost 5 bases, the J end lost 13 bases, and 11 bases lay between the germline ends.

This clonotype was seen once. The gene calls are TRBV2 and TRBJ2-7; D might be TRBD2 (5 bases). Deletions cut 7 bases from V and 1 base from J, with 11 bases between. Germline CDR1 and CDR2: SNHLY and FYNNEI. The CDR3 length is 13 residues. CDR3 in amino acids: CASTEGPSYEQYF. The CDR3 DNA is TGTGCCAGCACTGAGGGCCCTTCCTACGAGCAGTACTTC.

This chain connects TRBV5-1 to TRBJ2-5; perhaps TRBD1 as D (6 bases). V was shortened by 4 bases and J by 5 bases, with 15 bases between the two germline ends. The CDR3 extends over 14 amino acids. Germline V gene sequence: CDR1 SGHRS, CDR2 YFSETQ. CDR3 DNA: TGCGCCAGCAGCAGTACAGGGCCGAGGGAGACCCAGTACTTC. Encoded protein: CASSSTGPRETQYF. Full variable domain (outside the CDR3, taken from reference TRBV5-1 and TRBJ2-5): KAGVTQTPRYLIKTRGQQVTLSCSPISGHRSVSWYQQTPGQGLQFLFEYFSETQRNKGNFPGRFSGRQFSNSRSEMNVSTLELGDSALYLCASSSTGPRETQYFGPGTRLLVL.

The chain couples TRBV20-1 to TRBJ1-1; D unclear. The CDR3 spans 11 residues. Trimming took off 1 base at V and 6 bases at J, with 6 bases between the two ends. Germline CDR1 is DFQATT and CDR2 is SNEGSKA (reference sequence). DNA of the CDR3: TGCAGTGCTAGAGCCGTAGCTGAAGCTTTCTTT. Protein sequence: CSARAVAEAFF.

The V gene is TRBV7-2, the J gene TRBJ1-1; tentative D call: TRBD1 (6 bases). Trimming took off 7 bases at V and 1 base at J, with 16 bases between the two ends. This CDR3 contains 15 residues. Germline V gene sequence: CDR1 SGHTA, CDR2 FQGNSA. The CDR3 DNA reads TGTGCCAGCACCTTCCGCAGGGGTTCGAACACTGAAGCTTTCTTT. Amino acids: CASTFRRGSNTEAFF.

This clonotype was observed a few times. V usage is TRBV7-2 and J usage is TRBJ1-1, with a weak D call TRBD1 (5 bases). V dropped 3 bases and J dropped 3 bases, with 8 bases sitting between them. This CDR3 has 13 amino acids. Germline-derived CDR1 and CDR2 are SGHTA and FQGNSA. In DNA form, the CDR3 reads TGTGCCAGCAGCTTCAGGGAGTACACTGAAGCTTTCTTT. Translated: CASSFREYTEAFF.

The chain has TRBV3-1 and TRBJ1-5; D gene ambiguous. Germline assignment: CDR1 LGHDT and CDR2 YNNKEL (reference sequence). V lost 1 base, J lost 2 bases, and 6 bases lay in between. The CDR3 spans 14 residues. In DNA, the CDR3 is TGTGCCAGCAGCCAAGGGAGGGGCAATCAGCCCCAGCATTTT. Its protein product is CASSQGRGNQPQHF.

The sample holds many counts of this clonotype. The chain combines TRBV20-1 with TRBJ1-6; no clear D. The CDR3 has 14 residues. V dropped 1 base and J dropped 9 bases, with 13 bases sitting between them. Germline V lookup: CDR1 DFQATT, CDR2 SNEGSKA (reference sequence). The CDR3 nucleotides are TGCAGTGCTAGAGTCGGCAGTTCTTCTTCACCCCTCCACTTT. Encoded protein: CSARVGSSSSPLHF.

The chain employs TRBV12-3 or TRBV12-4 and TRBJ1-1, with D maybe TRBD1 (6 bases). This CDR3 is built from 14 residues. Trimming stripped 3 bases from V and 6 bases from J, with 14 bases between. The CDR3 is CASSLYGGQAEAFF. As DNA, the CDR3 is TGTGCCAGCAGTTTGTATGGGGGGCAGGCTGAAGCTTTCTTT.

CDR3 in DNA: TGTGCCACTAGAATACTCCCAAACCTGGGCAGGGAAGAAAATAGCAATCAGCCCCAGCATTTT. It encodes CATRILPNLGREENSNQPQHF. V is TRBV24-1 and J is TRBJ1-5, with D tentatively TRBD1 (5 bases). Germline CDR1 and CDR2: KGHDR and SFDVKD. This CDR3 has 21 residues. The germline V and J ends were trimmed by 10 bases and 0 bases, with 33 bases remaining between them.

This clonotype turned up a few times. V is TRBV4-1 and J is TRBJ1-6; D perhaps matches TRBD1 (5 bases). There are 15 residues in the CDR3. Germline V lookup: CDR1 MGHRA, CDR2 YSYEKL. Trimming removed 4 bases from V and 6 bases from J, with 13 bases in between. The CDR3: CASSLMTELNSPLHF. DNA for the CDR3: TGCGCCAGCAGCCTCATGACAGAACTTAATTCACCCCTCCACTTT.

This chain joins TRBV4-2 and TRBJ2-1; TRBD2 agrees at 7 bases. This CDR3 is built from 17 residues. CDR1 is LGHNA, CDR2 YNFKEQ, per germline. V trimming: 1 base; J trimming: 2 bases; junction bases outside the gene matches: 8. CDR3 DNA: TGTGCCAGCAGCCAAGTGGCTGGGGAGGGCCCCTACAATGAGCAGTTCTTC. Its translation: CASSQVAGEGPYNEQFF.

The chain has TRBV6-5 and TRBJ2-3, with D tentatively TRBD2 (5 bases). Germline CDR1 is MNHEY and CDR2 is SVGAGI. The CDR3 spans 15 residues. The ends were cut back, 5 bases at V and 4 bases at J, with 16 bases in the middle. CDR3 nucleotides: TGTGCCAGCAGTCTAGCACCAAGCGAGCCAGATACGCAGTATTTT. Amino acid sequence: CASSLAPSEPDTQYF.